This is a list of T cell receptor beta chains from one sample in a study of graft-versus-host responses after intestinal transplantation. What these receptors recognize is not known. Profiling relied on immunoSEQ multiplex PCR, and the TCRdb table lists in-frame clones only, not all of them. The sample carries more than 65,000 clones, 80% to 95% recorded once. Specimen: unstimulated CD8+ T cells sorted from spleen or lymph node cells, collected before intestinal transplant. The receptors derive from a human donor who received an intestinal transplant. Both conserved end residues are part of each CDR3. A D gene is named only where the DNA matches it firmly.

>.|TRBV5-4|TRBJ1-2
CASSLGLGEEGYTF
>.|TRBV7-6|TRBJ2-7
CASSPPDTYEQYF
>TRBD1|TRBV9|TRBJ2-5
CASSGQGETQYF
>.|TRBV5-1|TRBJ1-3
CASSLTGIRNTIYF
>.|TRBV4-1|TRBJ2-1
CASSQEPRGAPPFEQFF
>TRBD2|TRBV5-6|TRBJ2-7
CASSPRLAGDVYEQYF
>.|TRBV6-5|TRBJ2-7
CASAIDSQYEQYF
>.|TRBV25-1|TRBJ1-2
CASSVANYGYTF
>.|TRBV4-1|TRBJ2-1
CASSQDSVDEQFF
>.|TRBV6-5|TRBJ2-1
CASTMGAWNEQFF
>.|TRBV19|TRBJ1-2
CASEGEQRTNYGYTF
>.|TRBV6-5|TRBJ1-6
CASSSPRDYNSPLHF
>TRBD1|TRBV19|TRBJ2-5
CASSMGRGETQYF
>.|TRBV12-5|TRBJ2-5
CASGLVHRQETQYF
>TRBD1|TRBV28|TRBJ2-7
CASSLSQGGEQYF
>.|TRBV9|TRBJ1-4
CASSGDNTLNEKLFF
>.|TRBV7-9|TRBJ2-2
CASSLPTGMVDTGELFF
>TRBD1|TRBV20-1|TRBJ2-7
CSASTGNEQYF
>TRBD1|TRBV5-6|TRBJ2-7
CASSWGQDSYKQYF
>.|TRBV5-4|TRBJ2-7
CASSGGYEQYF
>.|TRBV4-1|TRBJ1-1
CASSLGQNTEAFF
>TRBD1|TRBV10-3|TRBJ1-1
CAISGDRVAVDTEAFF
>.|TRBV21-1|TRBJ1-6
CASSKGPSEGHF
>TRBD2|TRBV5-1|TRBJ2-3
CASSFRGGGTDTQYF
>TRBD1|TRBV6-5|TRBJ2-2
CASSLTGGKFAGELFF
>.|TRBV6-5|TRBJ1-1
CASSYRLAGNTEAFF
>.|TRBV29-1|TRBJ1-1
CSGEGHYTEAFF
>TRBD2|TRBV13|TRBJ2-2
CASSSGRGLTGELFF
>.|TRBV5-6|TRBJ1-2
CASSLGGGWDGYTF
>TRBD2|TRBV27|TRBJ2-7
CASSLSSGGGSEQYF
>TRBD1|TRBV7-9|TRBJ1-2
CASSFGTEYGYTF